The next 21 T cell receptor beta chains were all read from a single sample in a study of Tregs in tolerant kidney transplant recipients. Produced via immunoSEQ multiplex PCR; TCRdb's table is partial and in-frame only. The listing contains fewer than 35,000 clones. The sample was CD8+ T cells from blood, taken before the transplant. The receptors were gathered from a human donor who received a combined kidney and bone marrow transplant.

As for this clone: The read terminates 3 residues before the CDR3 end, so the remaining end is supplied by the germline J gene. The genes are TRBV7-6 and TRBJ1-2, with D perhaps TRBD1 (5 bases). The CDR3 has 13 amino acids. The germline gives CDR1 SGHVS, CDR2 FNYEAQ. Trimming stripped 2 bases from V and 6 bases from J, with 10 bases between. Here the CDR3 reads CASSLYKGHGYTF. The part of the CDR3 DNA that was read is TGTGCCAGCAGCTTATATAAGGGGCATGGC. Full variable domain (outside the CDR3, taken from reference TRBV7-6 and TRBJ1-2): GAGVSQSPRYKVTKRGQDVALRCDPISGHVSLYWYRQALGQGPEFLTYFNYEAQQDKSGLPNDRFSAERPEGSISTLTIQRTEQRDSAMYRCASSLYKGHGYTFGSGTRLTVV.

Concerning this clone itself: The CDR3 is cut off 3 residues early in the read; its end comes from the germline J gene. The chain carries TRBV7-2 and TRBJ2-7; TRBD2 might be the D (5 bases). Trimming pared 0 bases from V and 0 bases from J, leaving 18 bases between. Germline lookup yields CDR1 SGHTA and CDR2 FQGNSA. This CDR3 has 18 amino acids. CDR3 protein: CASSLAVGLARSSYEQYF. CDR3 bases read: TGTGCCAGCAGCTTAGCGGTTGGGCTAGCAAGGAGCTCCTACGAG.

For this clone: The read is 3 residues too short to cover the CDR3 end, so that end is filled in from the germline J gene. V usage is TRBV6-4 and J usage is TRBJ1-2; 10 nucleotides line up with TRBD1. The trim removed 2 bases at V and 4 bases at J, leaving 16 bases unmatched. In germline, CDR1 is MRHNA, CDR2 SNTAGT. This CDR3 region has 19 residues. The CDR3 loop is CASSDRQGALLLGGYGYTF. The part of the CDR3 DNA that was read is TGTGCCAGCAGTGACCGACAGGGGGCCTTACTGCTAGGAGGCTATGGC.

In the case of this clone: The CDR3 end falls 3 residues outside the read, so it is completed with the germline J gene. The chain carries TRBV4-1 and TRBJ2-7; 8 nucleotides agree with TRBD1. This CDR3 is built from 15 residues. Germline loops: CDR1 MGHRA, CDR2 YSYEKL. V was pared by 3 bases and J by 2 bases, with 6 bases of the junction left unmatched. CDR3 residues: CASSHPGQGTYEQYF. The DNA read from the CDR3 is TGCGCCAGCAGCCACCCCGGACAGGGTACCTACGAG.

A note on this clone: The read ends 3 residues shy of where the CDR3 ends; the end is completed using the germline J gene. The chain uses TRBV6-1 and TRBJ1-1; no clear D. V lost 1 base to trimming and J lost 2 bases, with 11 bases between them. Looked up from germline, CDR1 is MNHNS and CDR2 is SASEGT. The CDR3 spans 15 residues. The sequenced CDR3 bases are TGTGCCAGCAGTGAAGGGCGGGGAAGAAACACTGAA. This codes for CASSEGRGRNTE. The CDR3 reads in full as CASSEGRGRNTEAFF.

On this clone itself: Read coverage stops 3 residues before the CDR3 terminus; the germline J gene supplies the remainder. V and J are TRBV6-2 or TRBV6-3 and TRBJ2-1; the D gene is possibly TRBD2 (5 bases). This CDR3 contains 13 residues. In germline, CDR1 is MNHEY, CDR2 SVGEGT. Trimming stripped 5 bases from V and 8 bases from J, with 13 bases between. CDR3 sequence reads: CASSVRGSHEQFF. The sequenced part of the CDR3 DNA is TGTGCCAGCAGTGTGAGAGGGTCACATGAG.

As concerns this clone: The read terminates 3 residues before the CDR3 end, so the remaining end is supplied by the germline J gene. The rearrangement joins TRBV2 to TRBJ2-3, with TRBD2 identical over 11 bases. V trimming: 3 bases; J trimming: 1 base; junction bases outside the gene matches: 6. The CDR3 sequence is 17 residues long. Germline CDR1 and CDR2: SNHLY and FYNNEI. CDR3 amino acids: CASSDNASGGRTDTQYF. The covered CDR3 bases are TGTGCCAGCAGTGATAACGCTAGCGGGGGGCGCACAGATACG.

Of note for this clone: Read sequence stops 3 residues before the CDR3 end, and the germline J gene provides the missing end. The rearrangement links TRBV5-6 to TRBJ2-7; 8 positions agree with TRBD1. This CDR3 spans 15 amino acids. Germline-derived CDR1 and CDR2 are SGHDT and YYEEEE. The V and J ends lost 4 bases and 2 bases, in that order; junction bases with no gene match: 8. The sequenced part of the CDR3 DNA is TGTGCCAGCAGCGCCCCGACAGGGGATGCCTACGAG. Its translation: CASSAPTGDAYE. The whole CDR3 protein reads CASSAPTGDAYEQYF. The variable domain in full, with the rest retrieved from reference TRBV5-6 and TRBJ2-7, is DAGVTQSPTHLIKTRGQQVTLRCSPKSGHDTVSWYQQALGQGPQFIFQYYEEEERQRGNFPDRFSGHQFPNYSSELNVNALLLGDSALYLCASSAPTGDAYEQYFGPGTRLTVT.

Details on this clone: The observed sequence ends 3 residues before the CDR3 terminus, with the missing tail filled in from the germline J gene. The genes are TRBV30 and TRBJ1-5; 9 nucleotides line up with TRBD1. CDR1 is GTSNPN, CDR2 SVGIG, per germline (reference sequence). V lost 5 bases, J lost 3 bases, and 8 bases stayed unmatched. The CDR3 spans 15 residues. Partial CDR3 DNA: TGTGCCTGGGGCCCGGGGACAGGGTACAATCAGCCC. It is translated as CAWGPGTGYNQP. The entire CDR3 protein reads CAWGPGTGYNQPQHF.

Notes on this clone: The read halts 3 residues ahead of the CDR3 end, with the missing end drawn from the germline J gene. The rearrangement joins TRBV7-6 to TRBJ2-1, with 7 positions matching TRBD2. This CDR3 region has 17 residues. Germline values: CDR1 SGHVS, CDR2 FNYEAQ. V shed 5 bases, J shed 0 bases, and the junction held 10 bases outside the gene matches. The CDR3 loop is CASSPQVGGNSYNEQFF. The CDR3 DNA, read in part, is TGTGCCAGCAGCCCTCAGGTGGGGGGGAACTCCTACAATGAG.

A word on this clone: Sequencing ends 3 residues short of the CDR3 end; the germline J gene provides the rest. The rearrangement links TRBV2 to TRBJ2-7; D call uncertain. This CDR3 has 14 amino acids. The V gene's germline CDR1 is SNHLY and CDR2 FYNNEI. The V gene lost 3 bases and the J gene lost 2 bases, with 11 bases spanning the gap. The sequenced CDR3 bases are TGTGCCAGCAGTGAGGGCCCAGCCCCCTACGAG. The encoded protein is CASSEGPAPYE. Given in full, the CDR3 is CASSEGPAPYEQYF.

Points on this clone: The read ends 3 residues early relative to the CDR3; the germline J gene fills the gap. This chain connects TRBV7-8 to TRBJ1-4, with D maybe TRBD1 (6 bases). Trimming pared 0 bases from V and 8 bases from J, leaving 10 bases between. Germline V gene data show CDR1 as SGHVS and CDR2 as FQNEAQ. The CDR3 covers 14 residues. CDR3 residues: CASSLAQGMEKLFF. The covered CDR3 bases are TGTGCCAGCAGCTTAGCTCAGGGGATGGAAAAA.

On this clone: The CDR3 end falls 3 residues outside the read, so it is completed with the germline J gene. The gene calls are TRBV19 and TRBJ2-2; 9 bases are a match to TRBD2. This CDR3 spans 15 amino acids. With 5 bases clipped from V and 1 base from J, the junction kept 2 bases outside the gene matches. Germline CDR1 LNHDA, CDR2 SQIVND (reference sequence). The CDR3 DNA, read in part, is TGTGCCAGTAGTCCTAGCGGGATGAACACCGGGGAG. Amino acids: CASSPSGMNTGE. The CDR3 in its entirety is CASSPSGMNTGELFF.

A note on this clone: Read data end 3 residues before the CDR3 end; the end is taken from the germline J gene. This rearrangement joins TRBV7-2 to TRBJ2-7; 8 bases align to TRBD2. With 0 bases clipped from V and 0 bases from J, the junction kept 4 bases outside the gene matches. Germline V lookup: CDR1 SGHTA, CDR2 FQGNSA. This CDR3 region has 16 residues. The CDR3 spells CASSLAGGTSSYEQYF. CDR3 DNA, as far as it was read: TGTGCCAGCAGCTTAGCTGGGGGGACTAGCTCCTACGAG.

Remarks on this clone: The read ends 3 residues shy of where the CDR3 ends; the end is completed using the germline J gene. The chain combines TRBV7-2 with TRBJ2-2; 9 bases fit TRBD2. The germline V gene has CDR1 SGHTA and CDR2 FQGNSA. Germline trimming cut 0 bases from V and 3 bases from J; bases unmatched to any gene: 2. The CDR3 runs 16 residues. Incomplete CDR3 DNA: TGTGCCAGCAGCTTAGCGACTAGCGGTTACACCGGGGAG. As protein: CASSLATSGYTGE. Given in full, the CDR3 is CASSLATSGYTGELFF.

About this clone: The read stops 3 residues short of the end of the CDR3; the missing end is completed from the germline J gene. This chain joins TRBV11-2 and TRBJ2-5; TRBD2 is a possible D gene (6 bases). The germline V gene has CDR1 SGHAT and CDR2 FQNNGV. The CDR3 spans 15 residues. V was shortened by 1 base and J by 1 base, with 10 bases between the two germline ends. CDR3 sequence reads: CASSLGLGLQETQYF. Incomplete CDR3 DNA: TGTGCCAGCAGCTTAGGACTAGGCCTCCAAGAGACC. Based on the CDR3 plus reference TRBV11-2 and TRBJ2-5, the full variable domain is EAGVAQSPRYKIIEKRQSVAFWCNPISGHATLYWYQQILGQGPKLLIQFQNNGVVDDSQLPKDRFSAERLKGVDSTLKIQPAKLEDSAVYLCASSLGLGLQETQYFGPGTRLLVL.

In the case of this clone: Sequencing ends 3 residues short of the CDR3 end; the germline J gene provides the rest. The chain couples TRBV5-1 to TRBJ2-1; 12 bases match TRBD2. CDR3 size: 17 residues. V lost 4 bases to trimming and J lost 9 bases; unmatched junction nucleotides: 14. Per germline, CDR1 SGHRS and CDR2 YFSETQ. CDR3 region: CASSPRTSGIVPGEQFF. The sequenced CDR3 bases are TGCGCCAGCAGCCCAAGGACTAGCGGGATCGTGCCTGGTGAG.

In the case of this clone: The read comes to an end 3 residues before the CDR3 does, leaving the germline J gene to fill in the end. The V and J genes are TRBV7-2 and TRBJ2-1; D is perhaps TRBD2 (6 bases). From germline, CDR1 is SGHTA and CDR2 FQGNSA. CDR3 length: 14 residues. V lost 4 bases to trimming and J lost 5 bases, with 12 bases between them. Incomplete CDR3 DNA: TGTGCCAGCAGCTCCCTGGGACTCAACAATGAG. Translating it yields CASSSLGLNNE. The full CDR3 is CASSSLGLNNEQFF.

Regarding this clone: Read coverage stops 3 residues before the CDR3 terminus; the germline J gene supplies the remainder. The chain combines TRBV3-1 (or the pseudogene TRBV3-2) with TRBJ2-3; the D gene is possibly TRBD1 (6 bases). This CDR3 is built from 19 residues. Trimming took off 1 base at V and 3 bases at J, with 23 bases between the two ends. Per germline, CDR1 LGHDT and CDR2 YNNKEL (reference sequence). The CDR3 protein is CASSQALGGADRRTDTQYF. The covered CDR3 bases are TGTGCCAGCAGCCAAGCCTTAGGGGGAGCGGACCGACGAACAGATACG.

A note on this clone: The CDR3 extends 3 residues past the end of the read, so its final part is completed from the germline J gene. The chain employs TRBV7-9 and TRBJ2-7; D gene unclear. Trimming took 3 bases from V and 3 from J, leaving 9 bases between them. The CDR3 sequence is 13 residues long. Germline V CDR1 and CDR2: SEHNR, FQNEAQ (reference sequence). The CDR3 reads CASSFSNLYEQYF. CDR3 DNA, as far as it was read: TGTGCCAGCAGCTTTAGTAACCTCTACGAG.

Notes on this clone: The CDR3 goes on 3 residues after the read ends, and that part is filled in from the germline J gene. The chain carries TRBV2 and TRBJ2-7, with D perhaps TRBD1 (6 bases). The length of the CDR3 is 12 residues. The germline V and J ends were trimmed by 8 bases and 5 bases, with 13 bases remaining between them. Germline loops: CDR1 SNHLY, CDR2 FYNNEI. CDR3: CASHRGSHEQYF. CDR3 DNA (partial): TGTGCCAGCCATAGGGGGTCCCACGAG.